This TCR beta chain was recorded in a study of blood T cell repertoires in COVID-19. Trimming left V 1 base short and J 0 bases short, with 13 bases between. The CDR3 is made up of 17 amino acids. Germline-derived CDR1 and CDR2 are MGHRA and YSYEKL. TCRdb's table, derived via immunoSEQ multiplex PCR, lists solely in-frame clones and lacks some. The sample carries 200,000 to 300,000 clones, approximately 86% recorded once. This clone was detected only a few times. The gene calls are TRBV4-1 and TRBJ2-1; D possibly corresponds to TRBD2 (7 bases). This receptor was obtained from a man younger than 40 with active or convalescent COVID-19. Sequencing was performed on peripheral blood. The CDR3 is CASSQVVRGASYNEQFF. As DNA, the CDR3 is TGCGCCAGCAGCCAAGTAGTACGGGGGGCCTCCTACAATGAGCAGTTCTTC.